This T cell receptor (beta chain) was found in a study of blood T cell repertoires in COVID-19. Study-wide context: Sample material is recorded as cDNA or gDNA derived from T cells, B-cell-depleted T cells, or PBMCs.

Original processing notes: It was from reference gene primer amplification that nucleated cell counts were estimated. TCRdb keeps only in-frame clones here, not all; method: immunoSEQ multiplex PCR. That table supplies the V and J calls and clone size; D and trimming were determined from the DNA. The sample includes 260,000 or so clones, roughly 86% of them seen just once. CDR1 and CDR2 (germline): KGHSH, LQKENI. V was pared by 3 bases and J by 4 bases, with 21 bases between. The CDR3 is made up of 17 amino acids. This TCR derives from a human donor in a cohort sampled during active COVID-19. The chain is built from TRBV18 and TRBJ2-5; D is perhaps TRBD2 (5 bases). Sequencing was done on a sample of peripheral blood. Here the CDR3 reads CASSPDAPGSEGETQYF. The CDR3 nucleotides are TGTGCCAGCTCACCGGATGCTCCGGGGTCAGAGGGAGAGACCCAGTACTTC.